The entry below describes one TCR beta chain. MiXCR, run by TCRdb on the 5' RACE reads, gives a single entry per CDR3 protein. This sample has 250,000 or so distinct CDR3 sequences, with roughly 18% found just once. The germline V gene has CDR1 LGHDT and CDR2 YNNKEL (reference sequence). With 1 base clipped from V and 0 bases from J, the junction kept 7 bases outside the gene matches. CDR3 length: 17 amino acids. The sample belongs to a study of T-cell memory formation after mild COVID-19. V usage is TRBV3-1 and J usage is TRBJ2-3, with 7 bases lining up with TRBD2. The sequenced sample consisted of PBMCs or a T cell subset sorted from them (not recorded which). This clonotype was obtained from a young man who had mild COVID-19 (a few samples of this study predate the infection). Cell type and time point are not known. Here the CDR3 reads CASSQGPLAASTDTQYF. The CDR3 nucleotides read TGTGCCAGCAGCCAAGGTCCGCTAGCGGCAAGCACAGATACGCAGTATTTT.